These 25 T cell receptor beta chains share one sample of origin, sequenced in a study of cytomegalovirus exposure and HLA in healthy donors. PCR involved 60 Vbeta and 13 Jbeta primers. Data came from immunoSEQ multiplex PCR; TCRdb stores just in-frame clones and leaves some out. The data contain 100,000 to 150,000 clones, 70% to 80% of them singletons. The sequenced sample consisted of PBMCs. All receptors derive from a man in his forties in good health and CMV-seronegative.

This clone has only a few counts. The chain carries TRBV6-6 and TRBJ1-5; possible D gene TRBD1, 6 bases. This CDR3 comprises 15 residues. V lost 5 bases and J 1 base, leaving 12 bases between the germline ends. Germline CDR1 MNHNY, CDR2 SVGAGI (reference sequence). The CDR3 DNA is TGTGCCAGCAGTCGACAGGCGCAGAGCAATCAGCCCCAGCATTTT. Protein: CASSRQAQSNQPQHF.

CDR3: CASSPFGGTEAFF. The CDR3 DNA reads TGTGCCAGCAGCCCCTTCGGCGGCACTGAAGCTTTCTTT. The chain combines TRBV11-3 with TRBJ1-1; D remains ambiguous. V gave up 5 bases and J gave up 4 bases, with 11 bases separating them. CDR3 size: 13 residues. Germline CDR1 SGHNT, CDR2 YENEEA.

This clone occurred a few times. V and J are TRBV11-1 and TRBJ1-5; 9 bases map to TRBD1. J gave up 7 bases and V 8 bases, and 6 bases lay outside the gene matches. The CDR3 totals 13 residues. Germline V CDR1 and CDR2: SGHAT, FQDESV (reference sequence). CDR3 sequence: CASPDRGGQPQHF. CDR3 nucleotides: TGTGCCAGCCCGGACAGGGGAGGACAGCCCCAGCATTTT.

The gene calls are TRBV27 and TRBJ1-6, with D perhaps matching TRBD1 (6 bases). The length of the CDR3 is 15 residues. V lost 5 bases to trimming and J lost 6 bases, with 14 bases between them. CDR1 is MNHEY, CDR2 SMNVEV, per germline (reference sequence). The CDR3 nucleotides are TGTGCCAGCAGTAATTCGCCACAGGGTAATTCACCCCTCCACTTT. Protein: CASSNSPQGNSPLHF.

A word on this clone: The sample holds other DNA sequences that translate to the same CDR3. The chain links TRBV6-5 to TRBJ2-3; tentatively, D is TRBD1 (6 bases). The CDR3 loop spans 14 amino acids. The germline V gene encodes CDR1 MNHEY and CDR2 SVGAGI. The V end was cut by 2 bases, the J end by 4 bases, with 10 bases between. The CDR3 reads CASSYQRGSDTQYF. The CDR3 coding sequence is TGTGCCAGCAGTTACCAGAGGGGGTCAGATACGCAGTATTTT.

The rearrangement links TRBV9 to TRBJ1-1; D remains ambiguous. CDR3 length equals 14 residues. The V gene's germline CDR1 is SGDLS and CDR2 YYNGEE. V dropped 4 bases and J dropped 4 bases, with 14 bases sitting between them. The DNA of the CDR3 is TGTGCCAGCAGCTCCCGACCCGAGGGCACTGAAGCTTTCTTT. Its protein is CASSSRPEGTEAFF.

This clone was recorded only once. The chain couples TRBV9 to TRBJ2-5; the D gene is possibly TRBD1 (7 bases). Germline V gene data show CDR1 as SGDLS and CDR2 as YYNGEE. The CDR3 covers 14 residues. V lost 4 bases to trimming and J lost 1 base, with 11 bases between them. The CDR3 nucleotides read TGTGCCAGCAGCCCAGGGGGGATCCAAGAGACCCAGTACTTC. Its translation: CASSPGGIQETQYF.

CDR3 nucleotides: TGTGCCAGCAGTGGGCTCCTTAACTATGGCTACACCTTC. This translates into CASSGLLNYGYTF. The chain has TRBV2 and TRBJ1-2; D is ambiguous. V was trimmed by 4 bases and J by 1 base, leaving 7 bases between them. CDR1 is SNHLY and CDR2 is FYNNEI in the germline V gene. This CDR3 spans 13 amino acids.

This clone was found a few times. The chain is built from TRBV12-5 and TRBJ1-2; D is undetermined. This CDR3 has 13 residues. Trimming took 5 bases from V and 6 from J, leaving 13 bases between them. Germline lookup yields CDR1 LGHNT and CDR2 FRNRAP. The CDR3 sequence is CASGTDGGDGYTF. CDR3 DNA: TGTGCTAGTGGTACTGATGGCGGGGATGGCTACACCTTC.

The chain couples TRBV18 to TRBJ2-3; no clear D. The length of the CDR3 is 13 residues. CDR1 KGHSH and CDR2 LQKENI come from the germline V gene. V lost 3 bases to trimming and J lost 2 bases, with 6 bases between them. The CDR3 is CASSPDTTDTQYF. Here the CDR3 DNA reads TGTGCCAGCTCACCCGACACCACAGATACGCAGTATTTT.

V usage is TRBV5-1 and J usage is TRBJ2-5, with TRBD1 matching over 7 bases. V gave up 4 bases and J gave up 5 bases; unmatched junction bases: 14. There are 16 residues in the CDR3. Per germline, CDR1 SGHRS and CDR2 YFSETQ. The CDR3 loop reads CASSPDLTGFRETQYF. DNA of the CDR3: TGCGCCAGCAGCCCCGACCTGACAGGGTTCAGGGAGACCCAGTACTTC.

In nucleotides, the CDR3 is TGTGCCAGCAGTTCGGACAGGGTATCCTACAATGAGCAGTTCTTC. Translation: CASSSDRVSYNEQFF. This chain links TRBV28 with TRBJ2-1; 8 positions agree with TRBD1. With V trimmed by 4 bases and J by 1 base, 3 bases remained unmatched. The CDR3 is 15 residues long. In germline, CDR1 is MDHEN, CDR2 SYDVKM.

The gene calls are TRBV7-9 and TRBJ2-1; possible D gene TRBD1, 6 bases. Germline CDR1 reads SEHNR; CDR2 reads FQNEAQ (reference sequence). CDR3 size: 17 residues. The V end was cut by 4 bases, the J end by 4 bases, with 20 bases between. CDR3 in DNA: TGTGCCAGCAGCTCCCTACCCGACAGGAGATCTTACAATGAGCAGTTCTTC. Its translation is CASSSLPDRRSYNEQFF. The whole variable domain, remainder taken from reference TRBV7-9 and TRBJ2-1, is DTGVSQNPRHKITKRGQNVTFRCDPISEHNRLYWYRQTLGQGPEFLTYFQNEAQLEKSRLLSDRFSAERPKGSFSTLEIQRTEQGDSAMYLCASSSLPDRRSYNEQFFGPGTRLTVL.

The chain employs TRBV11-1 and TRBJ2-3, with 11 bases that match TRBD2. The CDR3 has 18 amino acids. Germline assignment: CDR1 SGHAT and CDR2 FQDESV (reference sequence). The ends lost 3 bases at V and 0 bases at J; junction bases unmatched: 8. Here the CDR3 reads CASSFPSGGSTSTDTQYF. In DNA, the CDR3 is TGTGCCAGCAGCTTCCCTAGCGGGGGGTCTACTAGCACAGATACGCAGTATTTT. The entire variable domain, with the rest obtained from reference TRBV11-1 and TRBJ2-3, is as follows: EAEVAQSPRYKITEKSQAVAFWCDPISGHATLYWYRQILGQGPELLVQFQDESVVDDSQLPKDRFSAERLKGVDSTLKIQPAELGDSAMYLCASSFPSGGSTSTDTQYFGPGTRLTVL.

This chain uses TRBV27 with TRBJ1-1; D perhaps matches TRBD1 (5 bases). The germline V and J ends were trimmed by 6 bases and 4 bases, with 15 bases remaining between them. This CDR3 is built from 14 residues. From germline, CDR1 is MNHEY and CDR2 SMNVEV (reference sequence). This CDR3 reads CASRPLTVATEAFF. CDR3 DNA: TGTGCCAGCAGGCCACTGACAGTGGCCACTGAAGCTTTCTTT.

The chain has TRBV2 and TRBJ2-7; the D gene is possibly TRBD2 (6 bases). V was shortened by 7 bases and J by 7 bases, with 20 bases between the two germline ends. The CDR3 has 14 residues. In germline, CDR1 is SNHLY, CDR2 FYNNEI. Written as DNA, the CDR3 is TGTGCCAGCAAGGGCGGGGTTCTATCTTGGGAGCAGTACTTC. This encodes CASKGGVLSWEQYF.

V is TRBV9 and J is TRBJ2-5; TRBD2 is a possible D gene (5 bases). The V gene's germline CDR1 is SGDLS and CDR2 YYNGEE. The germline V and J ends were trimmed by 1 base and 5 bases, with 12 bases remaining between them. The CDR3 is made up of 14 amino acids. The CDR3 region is CASSVRGAVETQYF. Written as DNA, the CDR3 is TGTGCCAGCAGCGTAAGAGGAGCGGTGGAGACCCAGTACTTC.

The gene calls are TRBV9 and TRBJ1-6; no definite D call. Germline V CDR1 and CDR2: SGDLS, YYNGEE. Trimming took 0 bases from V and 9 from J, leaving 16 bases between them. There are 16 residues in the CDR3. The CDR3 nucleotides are TGTGCCAGCAGCGTAGCTCGCAGTTTCTCCAGTTCACCCCTCCACTTT. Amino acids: CASSVARSFSSSPLHF.

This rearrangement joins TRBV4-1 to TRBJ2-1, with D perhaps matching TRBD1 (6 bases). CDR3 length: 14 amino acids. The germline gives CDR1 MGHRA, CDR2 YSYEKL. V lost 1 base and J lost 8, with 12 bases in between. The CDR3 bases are TGCGCCAGCAGCCAAGTGGGGACAACCCATGAGCAGTTCTTC. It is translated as CASSQVGTTHEQFF.

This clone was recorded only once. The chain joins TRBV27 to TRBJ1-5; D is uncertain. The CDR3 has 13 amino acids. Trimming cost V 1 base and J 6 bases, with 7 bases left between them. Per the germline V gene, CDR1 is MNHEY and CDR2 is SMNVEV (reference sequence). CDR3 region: CASSLWGGQPQHF. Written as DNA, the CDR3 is TGTGCCAGCAGTTTATGGGGAGGTCAGCCCCAGCATTTT.

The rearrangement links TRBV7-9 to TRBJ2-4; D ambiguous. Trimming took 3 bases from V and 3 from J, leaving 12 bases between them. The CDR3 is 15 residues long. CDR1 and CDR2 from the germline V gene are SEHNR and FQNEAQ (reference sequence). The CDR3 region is CASSFGYSDKNIQYF. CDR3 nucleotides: TGTGCCAGCAGCTTCGGGTATTCGGACAAAAACATTCAGTACTTC.

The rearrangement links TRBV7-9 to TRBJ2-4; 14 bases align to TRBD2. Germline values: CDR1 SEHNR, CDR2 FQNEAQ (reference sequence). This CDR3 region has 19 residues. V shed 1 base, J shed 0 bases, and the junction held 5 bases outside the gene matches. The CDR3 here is CASSLGLAGGRVAKNIQYF. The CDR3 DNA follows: TGTGCCAGCAGCTTAGGACTAGCGGGGGGGCGCGTAGCCAAAAACATTCAGTACTTC.

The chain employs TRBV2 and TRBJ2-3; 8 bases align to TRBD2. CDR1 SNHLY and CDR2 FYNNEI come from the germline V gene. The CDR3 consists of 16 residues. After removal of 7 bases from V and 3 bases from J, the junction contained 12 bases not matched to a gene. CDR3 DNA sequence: TGTGCCAGCAAACTGAGGACTAGCCGCGGTACAGATACGCAGTATTTT. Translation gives CASKLRTSRGTDTQYF.

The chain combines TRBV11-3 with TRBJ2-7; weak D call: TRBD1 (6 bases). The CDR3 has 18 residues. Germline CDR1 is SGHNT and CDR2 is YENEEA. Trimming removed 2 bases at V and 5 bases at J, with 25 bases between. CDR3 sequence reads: CASSLRGQSPTGFDEQYF. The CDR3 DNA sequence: TGTGCCAGCAGCTTAAGAGGGCAGTCCCCAACAGGGTTTGACGAGCAGTACTTC.

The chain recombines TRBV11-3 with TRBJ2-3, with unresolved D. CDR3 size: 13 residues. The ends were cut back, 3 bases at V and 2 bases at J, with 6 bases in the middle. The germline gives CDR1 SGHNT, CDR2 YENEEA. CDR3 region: CASSFTYTDTQYF. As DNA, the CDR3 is TGTGCCAGCAGCTTTACATACACAGATACGCAGTATTTT.